These 17 T cell receptor beta chains originate from one sample sequenced in a study of response to subunit inactivated influenza vaccine listed by TCRdb under 2018. The method behind the library was RT-PCR. The run used an Illumina HiSeq 2500. TCRdb cleaned the public reads at Q25 with fastp, built clones with MiXCR and kept in-frame beta chains. For every CDR3 protein sequence, its rows merge into one entry that carries the most common genes and DNA. This sample comprises about 180,000 distinct CDR3 sequences, about 9% of them detected only once. The ten top clones hold around 9.9% of the sample. The source was non-naive T cells sorted from PBMCs, collected on the day of vaccination. The cell subset or site label, read with the paper, signifies: memory T cell fraction. The receptors were gathered from a man in his fifties or sixties who received an inactivated influenza vaccine. Donor details come from another sample of the same person, matched by shared clones.

This clonotype was seen repeatedly, ten times or more. The chain couples TRBV18 to TRBJ1-5; D is undetermined. The germline V gene encodes CDR1 KGHSH and CDR2 LQKENI. Deletions cut 2 bases from V and 5 bases from J, with 10 bases between. CDR3 size: 14 residues. CDR3 DNA: TGTGCCAGCTCACCATTTGTGGGCGATCAGCCCCAGCATTTT. As protein: CASSPFVGDQPQHF.

This clonotype showed up just a few times. V usage is TRBV7-9 and J usage is TRBJ2-7, with 11 nucleotides matching TRBD2. There are 15 residues in the CDR3. Germline V CDR1 and CDR2: SEHNR, FQNEAQ (reference sequence). J was trimmed by 0 bases and V by 5 bases; bases with no gene match: 3. CDR3 sequence (DNA): TGTGCCAGCAGCCCTAGCGGGGGGATCTCCTACGAGCAGTACTTC. This sequence encodes CASSPSGGISYEQYF.

The V and J genes are TRBV9 and TRBJ2-7, with TRBD2 matching 11 bases. J was trimmed by 3 bases and V by 3 bases; bases with no gene match: 2. The CDR3 sequence is 14 residues long. CDR1 and CDR2 from the germline V gene are SGDLS and YYNGEE. CDR3 nucleotides: TGTGCCAGCAGCGAGGGACTAGCGGACTACGAGCAGTACTTC. Translated, it gives CASSEGLADYEQYF.

This clonotype was seen many times. CDR3 residues: CSAWGRSSYNEQFF. CDR3 nucleotides: TGCAGTGCTTGGGGCAGGAGCTCCTACAATGAGCAGTTCTTC. The V gene is TRBV20-1, the J gene TRBJ2-1, with D perhaps TRBD1 (5 bases). The germline CDR1 and CDR2 sequences are DFQATT and SNEGSKA (reference sequence). This CDR3 is built from 14 residues. Trimming took off 5 bases at V and 0 bases at J, with 11 bases between the two ends.

This chain uses TRBV5-1 with TRBJ2-1; 7 bases agree with TRBD1. The CDR3 runs 13 residues. J lost 5 bases, V lost 4 bases, and 3 bases had no gene match. Looked up from germline, CDR1 is SGHRS and CDR2 is YFSETQ. In DNA form, the CDR3 reads TGCGCCAGCAGCCTAGACAGGGACAATGAGCAGTTCTTC. Its protein product is CASSLDRDNEQFF.

V gene TRBV18 combines with J gene TRBJ2-2, with 10 nucleotides matching TRBD2. With 4 bases clipped from V and 4 bases from J, the junction kept 9 bases outside the gene matches. CDR1 is KGHSH, CDR2 LQKENI, per germline. This CDR3 is 17 amino acids long. The CDR3 region is CASSRPLRTSGTGELFF. The CDR3 coding sequence is TGTGCCAGCTCACGGCCCCTCCGGACTAGCGGCACCGGGGAGCTGTTTTTT.

The chain joins TRBV28 to TRBJ1-2, with 11 nucleotides matching TRBD1. The CDR3 has 14 residues. Germline loops: CDR1 MDHEN, CDR2 SYDVKM. With V trimmed by 5 bases and J by 8 bases, 7 bases remained unmatched. CDR3 bases: TGTGCCAGCAGTCCCCCTGGGACAGGGGGAGGCTACACCTTC. This translates into CASSPPGTGGGYTF.

The chain uses TRBV24-1 and TRBJ2-1; 7 bases match TRBD1. V lost 4 bases and J lost 7; bases outside the gene matches: 6. CDR1 and CDR2 from the germline V gene are KGHDR and SFDVKD. The CDR3 runs to 14 residues. The CDR3 coding sequence is TGTGCCACCAGTGAAGACAGGGTCGGAAATGAGCAGTTCTTC. Residues: CATSEDRVGNEQFF.

In its sample, this clonotype was seen many times. This rearrangement joins TRBV6-1 to TRBJ1-3, with D unresolved. Germline CDR1 is MNHNS and CDR2 is SASEGT. The CDR3 runs 14 residues. The V and J ends lost 7 bases and 0 bases respectively, with 10 bases between them. In nucleotides, the CDR3 is TGTGCCAGCATGAGCCTGAGCTCTGGAAACACCATATATTTT. This translates into CASMSLSSGNTIYF.

The table lists this clonotype with a few counts. The rearrangement links TRBV2 to TRBJ1-6; D is uncertain. Germline loops: CDR1 SNHLY, CDR2 FYNNEI. Trimming removed 7 bases at V and 9 bases at J, with 7 bases between. The CDR3 contains 11 residues. The CDR3 bases are TGTGCCAGCAAACTGGGTTCACCCCTCCACTTT. Encoded protein: CASKLGSPLHF.

The gene calls are TRBV6-1 and TRBJ1-6; D is uncertain. CDR1 and CDR2 from the germline V gene are MNHNS and SASEGT. V shed 6 bases and J shed 0 bases, with 9 bases lying between them. The CDR3 has 15 amino acids. The CDR3 spells CASSPWSSYNSPLHF. CDR3 bases: TGTGCCAGCAGCCCTTGGAGCTCCTATAATTCACCCCTCCACTTT.

The V and J genes are TRBV20-1 and TRBJ2-3; D ambiguous. The germline V gene encodes CDR1 DFQATT and CDR2 SNEGSKA (reference sequence). V lost 5 bases and J 0 bases, leaving 18 bases between the germline ends. The CDR3 is made up of 16 amino acids. The CDR3 nucleotides read TGCAGTGCTGTTAACGTTGTAGGAGATAGCACAGATACGCAGTATTTT. This sequence encodes CSAVNVVGDSTDTQYF.

In its sample, this clonotype was seen a few times. This chain's CDR3 is CASSFTEGYEQYF. The CDR3 DNA reads TGTGCCAGCTCATTTACTGAGGGCTACGAGCAGTACTTC. The chain is built from TRBV18 and TRBJ2-7, with D possibly being TRBD2 (5 bases). The germline gives CDR1 KGHSH, CDR2 LQKENI. This CDR3 region has 13 residues. Trimming removed 5 bases from V and 3 bases from J, with 11 bases in between. The full variable domain, in which reference TRBV18 and TRBJ2-7 provide the parts outside the CDR3, is NAGVMQNPRHLVRRRGQEARLRCSPMKGHSHVYWYRQLPEEGLKFMVYLQKENIIDESGMPKERFSAEFPKEGPSILRIQQVVRGDSAAYFCASSFTEGYEQYFGPGTRLTVT.

This clonotype was recorded many times. V and J are TRBV5-1 and TRBJ1-2; 7 nucleotides line up with TRBD1. With V trimmed by 0 bases and J by 3 bases, 2 bases remained unmatched. This CDR3 has 14 residues. Germline values: CDR1 SGHRS, CDR2 YFSETQ. In nucleotides, the CDR3 is TGCGCCAGCAGCTTGGACGGACAGGACTATGGCTACACCTTC. This encodes CASSLDGQDYGYTF.

This clonotype was seen repeatedly, ten times or more. The V call is TRBV7-2, the J call TRBJ2-3; D gene ambiguous. Germline V gives CDR1 SGHTA, CDR2 FQGNSA. This CDR3 is 14 amino acids long. The V and J ends lost 0 bases and 2 bases respectively, with 6 bases between them. In DNA, the CDR3 is TGTGCCAGCAGCTTAGCAGGGTACACAGATACGCAGTATTTT. It translates to CASSLAGYTDTQYF.

Ten or more counts support this clonotype. V is TRBV3-1 and J is TRBJ1-5; D remains unclear. CDR1 is LGHDT and CDR2 is YNNKEL in the germline V gene (reference sequence). The CDR3 extends over 12 amino acids. The V end was cut by 1 base, the J end by 10 bases, with 8 bases between. CDR3 in amino acids: CASSQAGNPQHF. The CDR3 nucleotides read TGTGCCAGCAGCCAAGCAGGTAACCCCCAGCATTTT.

The rearrangement uses TRBV18 and TRBJ2-5; D is possibly TRBD1 (6 bases). Trimming left V 7 bases short and J 3 bases short, with 15 bases between. Germline V lookup: CDR1 KGHSH, CDR2 LQKENI. The CDR3 is 14 amino acids. The CDR3 DNA follows: TGTGCCAGCTGCCGGGACATTACTAAAGAGACCCAGTACTTC. Residues: CASCRDITKETQYF.